Below, 12 T cell receptor beta chains from the same sample are listed, as sequenced in a study of blood T cell repertoires in COVID-19. Libraries were prepared by immunoSEQ multiplex PCR; TCRdb keeps only in-frame clonotypes and omits some of them. Of about 140,000 clones in the sample, about 80% were seen once. The sample comprised peripheral blood. Receptor source: a human donor in a cohort sampled during active COVID-19.

The chain recombines TRBV5-6 with TRBJ2-7; D possibly corresponds to TRBD2 (5 bases). The CDR3 runs 14 residues. The germline V and J ends were trimmed by 3 bases and 0 bases, with 10 bases remaining between them. Germline loops: CDR1 SGHDT, CDR2 YYEEEE. The CDR3 protein is CASSSRLPSYEQYF. DNA of the CDR3: TGTGCCAGCAGCTCAAGACTACCCTCCTACGAGCAGTACTTC.

The chain recombines TRBV6-1 with TRBJ2-1, with 7 bases fitting TRBD1. The CDR3 is 16 residues long. V shed 4 bases and J 4 bases; nucleotides not matched to a gene: 10. Germline CDR1 reads MNHNS; CDR2 reads SASEGT. CDR3 nucleotides: TGTGCCAGCAGTGGGCTTACTCCGGGACAGTACAATGAGCAGTTCTTC. Its protein is CASSGLTPGQYNEQFF.

The chain is built from TRBV27 and TRBJ2-3, with 14 bases identical to TRBD2. The germline gives CDR1 MNHEY, CDR2 SMNVEV (reference sequence). Trimming cost V 5 bases and J 6 bases; bases outside gene matches: 7. The CDR3 is 16 amino acids. CDR3 DNA: TGTGCCAGCAGTCCCAGACTAGCGGGAGGGGAGGATACGCAGTATTTT. Its protein product is CASSPRLAGGEDTQYF.

The V gene is TRBV7-3, the J gene TRBJ2-1; no firm D call. V was clipped by 5 bases and J by 6 bases, with 14 bases between them. This CDR3 has 14 amino acids. Germline V gene data show CDR1 as SGHTA and CDR2 as FQGTGA. This CDR3 reads CASSPSPLVNEQFF. CDR3 DNA sequence: TGTGCCAGCAGCCCGTCCCCCCTTGTCAATGAGCAGTTCTTC. Full variable domain (outside the CDR3, taken from reference TRBV7-3 and TRBJ2-1): GAGVSQTPSNKVTEKGKYVELRCDPISGHTALYWYRQSLGQGPEFLIYFQGTGAADDSGLPNDRFFAVRPEGSVSTLKIQRTERGDSAVYLCASSPSPLVNEQFFGPGTRLTVL.

The chain combines TRBV18 with TRBJ2-1, with D perhaps TRBD2 (5 bases). Trimming removed 1 base at V and 9 bases at J, with 13 bases between. The germline V gene encodes CDR1 KGHSH and CDR2 LQKENI. There are 14 residues in the CDR3. CDR3 nucleotide sequence: TGTGCCAGCTCACCACGGGGTGACTACGGTGAGCAGTTCTTC. Protein product: CASSPRGDYGEQFF.

This clone was seen a single time. CDR3 in DNA: TGTGCCAGCAGAGAGGGCTCTCAGGGGGCGAAGGTGGGTGGCTACACCTTC. Translating gives CASREGSQGAKVGGYTF. The rearrangement uses TRBV28 and TRBJ1-2, with 8 nucleotides matching TRBD1. Trimming removed 6 bases from V and 7 bases from J; junction bases left unmatched: 19. Germline V gene lookup returns CDR1 MDHEN and CDR2 SYDVKM. This CDR3 is 17 amino acids long.

V usage is TRBV14 and J usage is TRBJ2-2; 13 bases line up with TRBD2. This CDR3 comprises 19 residues. From germline, CDR1 is SGHDN and CDR2 FVKESK. J was trimmed by 4 bases and V by 0 bases; bases with no gene match: 8. The DNA for the CDR3 is TGTGCCAGCAGCCAAGATCAGGGCGGACTAGCGGGGGTCACCGGGGAGCTGTTTTTT. It is translated as CASSQDQGGLAGVTGELFF. The variable domain in full, with the rest retrieved from reference TRBV14 and TRBJ2-2, is EAGVTQFPSHSVIEKGQTVTLRCDPISGHDNLYWYRRVMGKEIKFLLHFVKESKQDESGMPNNRFLAERTGGTYSTLKVQPAELEDSGVYFCASSQDQGGLAGVTGELFFGEGSRLTVL.

V usage is TRBV9 and J usage is TRBJ2-5; tentative D call: TRBD2 (6 bases). Trimming pared 3 bases from V and 2 bases from J, leaving 17 bases between. CDR3 length equals 16 residues. Looked up from germline, CDR1 is SGDLS and CDR2 is YYNGEE. CDR3 protein: CASSALGGDFQETQYF. For the CDR3, the DNA is TGTGCCAGCAGCGCCCTAGGAGGGGACTTTCAAGAGACCCAGTACTTC. The full variable domain, rest sourced from reference TRBV9 and TRBJ2-5, is DSGVTQTPKHLITATGQRVTLRCSPRSGDLSVYWYQQSLDQGLQFLIQYYNGEERAKGNILERFSAQQFPDLHSELNLSSLELGDSALYFCASSALGGDFQETQYFGPGTRLLVL.

The chain couples TRBV9 to TRBJ2-6; D is ambiguous. The V end was cut by 3 bases, the J end by 0 bases, with 7 bases between. CDR1 is SGDLS, CDR2 YYNGEE, per germline. This CDR3 spans 15 amino acids. The CDR3 bases are TGTGCCAGCAGCGGGCACCTCTCTGGGGCCAACGTCCTGACTTTC. This encodes CASSGHLSGANVLTF.

The chain recombines TRBV10-3 with TRBJ1-4; TRBD1 matches at 8 bases. The ends lost 0 bases at V and 8 bases at J; junction bases unmatched: 5. Germline V lookup: CDR1 ENHRY, CDR2 SYGVKD. This CDR3 is built from 15 residues. The CDR3 protein is CAISESGQVREKLFF. The CDR3 nucleotides are TGTGCCATCAGTGAGTCGGGACAGGTTCGGGAAAAACTGTTTTTT.

The CDR3 DNA is TGTGCCAGCTCAAAAGTACAGAATAATTCACCCCTCCACTTT. It encodes CASSKVQNNSPLHF. V usage is TRBV9 and J usage is TRBJ1-6; unclear D gene. Germline V gene data show CDR1 as SGDLS and CDR2 as YYNGEE. This CDR3 spans 14 amino acids. Trimming stripped 7 bases from V and 5 bases from J, with 13 bases between.

CDR3 sequence: CASSLEVPSGSVKNIQYF. CDR3 bases: TGTGCCAGCAGCCTCGAGGTACCTAGCGGGAGTGTCAAAAACATTCAGTACTTC. This rearrangement joins TRBV7-2 to TRBJ2-4, with 10 positions matching TRBD2. Unmatched junction bases numbered 13, after V lost 5 bases and J lost 3 bases. The V gene's germline CDR1 is SGHTA and CDR2 FQGNSA. This CDR3 comprises 18 residues.